This T cell receptor beta chain was identified in a study of blood T cells in healthy people across ages. With 2 bases removed from V and 0 bases from J, the gap between germline ends came to 11 bases. Germline loops: CDR1 DFQATT, CDR2 SNEGSKA (reference sequence). The CDR3 has 14 residues. This clonotype was seen once. A second PCR, run for 7 to 11 cycles, used a sample-barcoded 5' primer plus a J-beta primer mix. TCRdb independently ran MiXCR on the 5' RACE reads; one entry per CDR3 protein. In the table there are approximately 770,000 distinct CDR3 sequences, more than 45% of which are singletons. This sequence joins TRBV20-1 and TRBJ2-7; tentatively, D is TRBD2 (5 bases). This sequence was found in a man younger than 40 in good health. The sequencing sample was made of blood. The CDR3 sequence is CSARPPTSSYEQYF. The CDR3 bases are TGCAGTGCTAGACCCCCCACTAGCTCCTACGAGCAGTACTTC.